This TCR beta chain originates from a study of blood T cell repertoires in COVID-19. Study-level information: COVID-19 samples collected from the United States, Italy and Spain covered acute and convalescent phases.

The CDR3 is 15 amino acids. V was shortened by 7 bases and J by 0 bases, with 13 bases between the two germline ends. Germline V CDR1 and CDR2: LNHDA, SQIVND (reference sequence). The assay was immunoSEQ multiplex PCR, and TCRdb's table has in-frame clones only and misses some. The sample lists about 230,000 clones; roughly 89% were seen once. The source is a woman younger than 45 with acute COVID-19. The sample taken for sequencing was PBMCs or T cells enriched from blood (not recorded which). The V and J genes are TRBV19 and TRBJ1-5; the D gene is possibly TRBD1 (6 bases). In DNA form, the CDR3 reads TGTGCCAGTACCAAGGACAGTTATAGCAATCAGCCCCAGCATTTT. Translated, it gives CASTKDSYSNQPQHF.